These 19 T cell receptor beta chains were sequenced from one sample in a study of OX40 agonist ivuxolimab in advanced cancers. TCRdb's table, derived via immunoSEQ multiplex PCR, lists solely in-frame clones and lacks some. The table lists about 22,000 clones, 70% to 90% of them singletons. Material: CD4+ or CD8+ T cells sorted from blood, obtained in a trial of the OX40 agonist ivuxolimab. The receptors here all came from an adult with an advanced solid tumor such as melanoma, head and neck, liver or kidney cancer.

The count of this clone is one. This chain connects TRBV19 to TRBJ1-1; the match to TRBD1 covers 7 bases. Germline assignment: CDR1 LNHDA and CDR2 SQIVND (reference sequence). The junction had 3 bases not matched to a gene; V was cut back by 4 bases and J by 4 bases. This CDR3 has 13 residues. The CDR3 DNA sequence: TGTGCCAGTAGTAGCGCAGGGGGCACTGAAGCTTTCTTT. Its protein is CASSSAGGTEAFF.

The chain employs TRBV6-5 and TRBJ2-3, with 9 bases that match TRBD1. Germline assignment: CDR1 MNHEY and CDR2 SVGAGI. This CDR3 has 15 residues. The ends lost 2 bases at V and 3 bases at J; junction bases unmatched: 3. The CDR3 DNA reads TGTGCCAGCAGTTACCGGGACAGGGTTACAGATACGCAGTATTTT. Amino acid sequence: CASSYRDRVTDTQYF.

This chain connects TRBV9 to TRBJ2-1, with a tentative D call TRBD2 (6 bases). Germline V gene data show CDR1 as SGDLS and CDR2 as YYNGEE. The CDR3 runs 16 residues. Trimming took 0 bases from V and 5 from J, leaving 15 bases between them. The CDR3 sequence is CASSVVAGLSHNEQFF. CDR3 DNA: TGTGCCAGCAGCGTAGTTGCGGGATTGTCCCACAATGAGCAGTTCTTC.

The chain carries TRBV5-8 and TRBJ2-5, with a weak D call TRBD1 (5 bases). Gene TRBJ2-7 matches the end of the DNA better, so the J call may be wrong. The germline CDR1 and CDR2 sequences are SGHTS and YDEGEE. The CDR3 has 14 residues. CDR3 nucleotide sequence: TGTGCCAGCAGCTTGGGACAGAGCTCCTACGAGCAGTACTTC. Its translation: CASSLGQSSYEQYF.

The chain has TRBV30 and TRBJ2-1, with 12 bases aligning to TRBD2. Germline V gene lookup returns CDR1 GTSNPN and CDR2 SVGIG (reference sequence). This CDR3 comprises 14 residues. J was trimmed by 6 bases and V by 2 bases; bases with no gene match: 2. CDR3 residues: CAWSWGLAGNEQFF. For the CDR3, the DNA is TGTGCCTGGAGTTGGGGACTAGCGGGCAATGAGCAGTTCTTC.

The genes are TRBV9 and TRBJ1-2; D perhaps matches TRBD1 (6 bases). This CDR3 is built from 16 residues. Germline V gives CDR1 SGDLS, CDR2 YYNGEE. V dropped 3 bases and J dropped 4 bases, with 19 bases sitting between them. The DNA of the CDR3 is TGTGCCAGCAGCGCCCGGGACAAAGAGGTTGGCTATGGCTACACCTTC. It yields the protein CASSARDKEVGYGYTF.

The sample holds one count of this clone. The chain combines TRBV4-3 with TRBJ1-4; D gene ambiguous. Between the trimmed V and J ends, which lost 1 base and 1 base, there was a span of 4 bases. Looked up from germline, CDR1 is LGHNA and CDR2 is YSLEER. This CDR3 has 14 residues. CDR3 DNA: TGCGCCAGCAGCCAAGTGGAAACTAATGAAAAACTGTTTTTT. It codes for CASSQVETNEKLFF.

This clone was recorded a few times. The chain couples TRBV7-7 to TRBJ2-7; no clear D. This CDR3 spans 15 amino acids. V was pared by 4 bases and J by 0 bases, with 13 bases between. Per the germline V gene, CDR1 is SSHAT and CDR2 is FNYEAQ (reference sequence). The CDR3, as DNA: TGTGCCAGCAGCTCCCGATTTGGAAGCTCCTACGAGCAGTACTTC. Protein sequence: CASSSRFGSSYEQYF.

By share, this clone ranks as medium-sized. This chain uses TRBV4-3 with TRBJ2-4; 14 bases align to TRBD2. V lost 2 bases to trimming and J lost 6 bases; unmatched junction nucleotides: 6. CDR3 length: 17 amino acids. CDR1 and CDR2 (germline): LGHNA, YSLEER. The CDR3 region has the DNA TGCGCCAGCAGCCAAAGGGAGGGACTAGCGGGAGTAAACATTCAGTACTTC. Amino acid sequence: CASSQREGLAGVNIQYF.

CDR3 sequence reads: CASSLEIGDEQYF. The CDR3 bases are TGTGCCAGCAGCTTAGAGATAGGGGACGAGCAGTACTTC. V is TRBV7-6 and J is TRBJ2-7; D is perhaps TRBD1 (5 bases). The CDR3 totals 13 residues. Trimming shortened V by 1 base and J by 5 bases, and 9 bases separated the two germline ends. Germline CDR1 is SGHVS and CDR2 is FNYEAQ. The full variable domain, rest sourced from reference TRBV7-6 and TRBJ2-7, is GAGVSQSPRYKVTKRGQDVALRCDPISGHVSLYWYRQALGQGPEFLTYFNYEAQQDKSGLPNDRFSAERPEGSISTLTIQRTEQRDSAMYRCASSLEIGDEQYFGPGTRLTVT.

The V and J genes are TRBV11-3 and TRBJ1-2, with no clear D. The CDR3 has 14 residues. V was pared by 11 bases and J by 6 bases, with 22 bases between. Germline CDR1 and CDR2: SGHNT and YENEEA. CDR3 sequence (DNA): TGTGCCGGGTCAACAACACCGGCGGTAAATGGCTACACCTTC. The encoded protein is CAGSTTPAVNGYTF.

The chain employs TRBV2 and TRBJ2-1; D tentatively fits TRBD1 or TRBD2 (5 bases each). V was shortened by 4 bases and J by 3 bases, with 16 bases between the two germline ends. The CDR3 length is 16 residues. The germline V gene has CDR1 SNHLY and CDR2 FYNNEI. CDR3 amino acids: CASSAPRGGHYNEQFF. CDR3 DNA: TGTGCCAGCAGTGCCCCCCGGGGCGGGCACTACAATGAGCAGTTCTTC.

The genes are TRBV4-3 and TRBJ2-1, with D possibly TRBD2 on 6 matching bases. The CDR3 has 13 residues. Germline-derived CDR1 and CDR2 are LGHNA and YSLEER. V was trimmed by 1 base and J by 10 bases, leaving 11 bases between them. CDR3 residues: CASSQVAGSEQFF. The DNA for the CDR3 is TGCGCCAGCAGCCAAGTAGCCGGGAGCGAGCAGTTCTTC.

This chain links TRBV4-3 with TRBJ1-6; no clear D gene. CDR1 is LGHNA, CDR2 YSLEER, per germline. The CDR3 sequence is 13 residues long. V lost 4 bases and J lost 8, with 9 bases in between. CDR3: CASSPYSDSPLHF. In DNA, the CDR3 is TGCGCCAGCAGCCCCTACAGCGATTCACCCCTCCACTTT.

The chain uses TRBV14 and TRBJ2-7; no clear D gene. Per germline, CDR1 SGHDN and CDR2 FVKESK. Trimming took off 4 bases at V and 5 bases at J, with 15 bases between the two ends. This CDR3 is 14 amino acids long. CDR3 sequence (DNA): TGTGCCAGCAGCCTCGCTCCAGGTTGGAACGAGCAGTACTTC. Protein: CASSLAPGWNEQYF.

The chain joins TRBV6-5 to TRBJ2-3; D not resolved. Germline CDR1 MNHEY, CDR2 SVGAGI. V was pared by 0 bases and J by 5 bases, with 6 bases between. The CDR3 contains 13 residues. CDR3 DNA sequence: TGTGCCAGCAGTTACTCTTTTGGAGATACGCAGTATTTT. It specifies CASSYSFGDTQYF.

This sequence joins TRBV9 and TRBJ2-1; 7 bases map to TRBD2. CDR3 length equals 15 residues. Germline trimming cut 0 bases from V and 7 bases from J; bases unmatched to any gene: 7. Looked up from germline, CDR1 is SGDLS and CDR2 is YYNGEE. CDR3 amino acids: CASSVGRGSGNEQFF. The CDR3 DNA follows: TGTGCCAGCAGCGTAGGGCGCGGGAGTGGGAATGAGCAGTTCTTC.

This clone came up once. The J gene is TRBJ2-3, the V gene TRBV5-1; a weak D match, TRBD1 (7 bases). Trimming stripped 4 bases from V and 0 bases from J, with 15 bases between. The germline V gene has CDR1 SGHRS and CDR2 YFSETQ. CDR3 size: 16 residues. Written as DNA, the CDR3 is TGCGCCAGCAGCCCGGGTCCAGGGGGGAGCACAGATACGCAGTATTTT. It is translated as CASSPGPGGSTDTQYF.

CDR3 residues: CASSSPPYTGGAGDTQYF. The CDR3 nucleotides are TGTGCCAGCAGCTCTCCTCCATATACAGGGGGCGCGGGGGATACGCAGTATTTT. The chain is built from TRBV27 and TRBJ2-3, with 9 nucleotides matching TRBD1. The CDR3 covers 18 residues. With 6 bases clipped from V and 6 bases from J, the junction kept 19 bases outside the gene matches. Germline-derived CDR1 and CDR2 are MNHEY and SMNVEV (reference sequence).